This entry features one T cell receptor (beta chain) sequence. Seattle-derived patients entered the study during active infection and were followed longitudinally. The source of the sample is a study of blood T cell repertoires in COVID-19. Turning to the study itself: The United States, Italy and Spain supplied acute and convalescent COVID-19 samples. The cDNA or gDNA used as material had been derived from T cells, B-cell-depleted T cells, or PBMCs.

Data came from immunoSEQ multiplex PCR; TCRdb stores just in-frame clones and leaves some out. This sample yields more than 300,000 clones, of which about nine tenths are seen a single time; about 2% belongs to the top ten. The germline V gene has CDR1 LGHDT and CDR2 YNNKEL (reference sequence). V lost 5 bases, J lost 3 bases, and 14 bases lay in between. The CDR3 runs to 14 residues. The sample was peripheral blood. The chain has TRBV3-1 (or the pseudogene TRBV3-2) and TRBJ2-7, with D possibly being TRBD2 (7 bases). This clonotype was sampled from a woman in her twenties or thirties with COVID-19, enrolled during active disease. CDR3 region: CASSTLRGGYEQYF. CDR3 sequence (DNA): TGTGCCAGCAGCACCCTTAGGGGGGGCTACGAGCAGTACTTC.